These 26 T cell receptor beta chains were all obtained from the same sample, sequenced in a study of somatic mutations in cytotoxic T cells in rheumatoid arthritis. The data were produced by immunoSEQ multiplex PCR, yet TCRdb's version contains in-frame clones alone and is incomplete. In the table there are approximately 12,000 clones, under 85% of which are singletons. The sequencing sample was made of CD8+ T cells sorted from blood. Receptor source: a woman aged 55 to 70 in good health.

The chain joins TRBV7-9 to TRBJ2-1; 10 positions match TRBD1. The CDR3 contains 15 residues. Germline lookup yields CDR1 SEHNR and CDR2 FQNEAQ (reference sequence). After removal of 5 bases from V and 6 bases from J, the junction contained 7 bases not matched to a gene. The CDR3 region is CASSDGTGELNEQFF. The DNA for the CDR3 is TGTGCCAGCAGCGACGGGACAGGGGAGCTCAATGAGCAGTTCTTC.

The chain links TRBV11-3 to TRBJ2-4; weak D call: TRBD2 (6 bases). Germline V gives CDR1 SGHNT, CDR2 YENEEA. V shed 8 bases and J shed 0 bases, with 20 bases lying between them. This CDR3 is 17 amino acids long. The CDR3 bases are TGTGCCAGCCCCCCCGGGGAGGTCCGGGGAGCCAAAAACATTCAGTACTTC. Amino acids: CASPPGEVRGAKNIQYF. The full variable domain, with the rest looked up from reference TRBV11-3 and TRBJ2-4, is EAGVVQSPRYKIIEKKQPVAFWCNPISGHNTLYWYLQNLGQGPELLIRYENEEAVDDSQLPKDRFSAERLKGVDSTLKIQPAELGDSAVYLCASPPGEVRGAKNIQYFGAGTRLSVL.

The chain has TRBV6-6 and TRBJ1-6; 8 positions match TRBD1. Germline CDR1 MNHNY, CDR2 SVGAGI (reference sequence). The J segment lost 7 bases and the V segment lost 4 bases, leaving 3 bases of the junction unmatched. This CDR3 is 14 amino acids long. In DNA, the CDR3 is TGTGCCAGCAGTTCGGGGACAGGAAATTCACCCCTCCACTTT. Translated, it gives CASSSGTGNSPLHF.

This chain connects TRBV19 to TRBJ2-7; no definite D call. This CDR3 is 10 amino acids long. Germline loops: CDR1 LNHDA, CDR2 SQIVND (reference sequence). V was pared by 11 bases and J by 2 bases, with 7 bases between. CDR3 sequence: CAVDAYEQYF. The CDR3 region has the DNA TGTGCCGTAGATGCCTACGAGCAGTACTTC.

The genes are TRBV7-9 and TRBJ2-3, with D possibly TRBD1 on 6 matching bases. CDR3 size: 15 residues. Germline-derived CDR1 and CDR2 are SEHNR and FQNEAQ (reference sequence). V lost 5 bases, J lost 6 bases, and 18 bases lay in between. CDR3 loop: CASSPTDRREDTQYF. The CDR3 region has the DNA TGTGCCAGCAGCCCCACAGACAGGCGTGAGGATACGCAGTATTTT.

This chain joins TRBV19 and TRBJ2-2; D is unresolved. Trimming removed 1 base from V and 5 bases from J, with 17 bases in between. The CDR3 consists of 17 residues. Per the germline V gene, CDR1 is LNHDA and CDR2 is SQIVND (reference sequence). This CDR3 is CASSIVRRSGRTGELFF. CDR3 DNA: TGTGCCAGTAGTATAGTCAGACGGTCGGGTAGGACCGGGGAGCTGTTTTTT.

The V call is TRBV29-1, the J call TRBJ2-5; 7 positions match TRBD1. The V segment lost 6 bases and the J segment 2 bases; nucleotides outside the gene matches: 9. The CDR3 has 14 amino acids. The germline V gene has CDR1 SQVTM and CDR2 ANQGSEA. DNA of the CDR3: TGCAGCGTAGAACCCGGGACAGCACAAGAGACCCAGTACTTC. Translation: CSVEPGTAQETQYF.

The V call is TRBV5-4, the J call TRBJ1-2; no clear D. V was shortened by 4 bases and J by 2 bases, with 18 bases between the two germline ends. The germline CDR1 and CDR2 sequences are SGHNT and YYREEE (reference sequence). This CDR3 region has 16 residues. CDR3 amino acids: CASSKESGASNYGYTF. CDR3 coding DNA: TGTGCCAGCAGCAAGGAGAGCGGAGCTAGCAACTATGGCTACACCTTC.

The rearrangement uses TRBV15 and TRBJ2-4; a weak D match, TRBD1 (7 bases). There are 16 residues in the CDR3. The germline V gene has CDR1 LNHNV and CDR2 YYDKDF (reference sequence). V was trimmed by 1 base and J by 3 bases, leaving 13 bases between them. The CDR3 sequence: CATSRGSGGGKNIQYF. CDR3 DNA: TGTGCCACCAGCAGAGGGTCAGGGGGAGGCAAAAACATTCAGTACTTC.

The DNA of the CDR3 is TGTGCCAGCAGCTTAATTGCGGGGGAAAGCACAGATACGCAGTATTTT. Translation: CASSLIAGESTDTQYF. The rearrangement joins TRBV7-9 to TRBJ2-3, with TRBD2 matching 7 bases. Germline loops: CDR1 SEHNR, CDR2 FQNEAQ (reference sequence). The CDR3 contains 16 residues. The trim removed 2 bases at V and 0 bases at J, leaving 5 bases unmatched. Supplemented by reference TRBV7-9 and TRBJ2-3, the full variable domain reads DTGVSQNPRHKITKRGQNVTFRCDPISEHNRLYWYRQTLGQGPEFLTYFQNEAQLEKSRLLSDRFSAERPKGSFSTLEIQRTEQGDSAMYLCASSLIAGESTDTQYFGPGTRLTVL.

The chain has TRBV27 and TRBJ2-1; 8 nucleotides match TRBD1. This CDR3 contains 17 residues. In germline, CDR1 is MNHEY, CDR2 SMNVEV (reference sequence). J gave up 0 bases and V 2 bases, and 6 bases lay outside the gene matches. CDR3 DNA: TGTGCCAGCAGTTTACCAGCGACAGGGGCCTCCTACAATGAGCAGTTCTTC. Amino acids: CASSLPATGASYNEQFF.

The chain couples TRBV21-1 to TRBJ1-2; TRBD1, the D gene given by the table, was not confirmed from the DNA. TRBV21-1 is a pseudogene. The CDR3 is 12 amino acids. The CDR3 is CASTTRGHGYTF. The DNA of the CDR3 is TGTGCCAGCACGACCAGGGGTCATGGCTACACCTTC.

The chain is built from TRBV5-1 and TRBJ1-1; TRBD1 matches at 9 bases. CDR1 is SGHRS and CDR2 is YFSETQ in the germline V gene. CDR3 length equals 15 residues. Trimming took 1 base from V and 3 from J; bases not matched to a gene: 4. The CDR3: CASSLWDRDYTEAFF. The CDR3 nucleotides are TGCGCCAGCAGCTTGTGGGACAGGGACTACACTGAAGCTTTCTTT.

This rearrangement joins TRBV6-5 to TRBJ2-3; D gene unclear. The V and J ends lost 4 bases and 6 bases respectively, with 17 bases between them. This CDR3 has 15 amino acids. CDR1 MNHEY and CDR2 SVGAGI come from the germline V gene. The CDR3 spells CASSLGDIYSDTQYF. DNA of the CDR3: TGTGCCAGCAGTTTGGGTGACATTTACTCGGATACGCAGTATTTT.

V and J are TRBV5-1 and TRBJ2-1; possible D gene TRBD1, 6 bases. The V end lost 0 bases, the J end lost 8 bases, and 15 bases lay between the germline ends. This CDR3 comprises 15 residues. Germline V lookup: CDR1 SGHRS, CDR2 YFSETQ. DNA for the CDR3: TGCGCCAGCAGCTTGGGGGGGCGGGTTCGGGATGAGCAGTTCTTC. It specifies CASSLGGRVRDEQFF.

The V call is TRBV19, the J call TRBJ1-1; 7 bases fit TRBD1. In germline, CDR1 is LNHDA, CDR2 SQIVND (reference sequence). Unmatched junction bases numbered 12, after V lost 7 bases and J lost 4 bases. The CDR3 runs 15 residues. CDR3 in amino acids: CASTTGTADGTEAFF. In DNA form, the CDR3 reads TGTGCCAGTACCACCGGGACAGCGGACGGCACTGAAGCTTTCTTT.

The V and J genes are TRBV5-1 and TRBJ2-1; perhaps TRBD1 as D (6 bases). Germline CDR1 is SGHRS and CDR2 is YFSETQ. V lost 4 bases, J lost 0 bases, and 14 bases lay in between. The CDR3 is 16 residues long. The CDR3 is CASSRQGGSSYNEQFF. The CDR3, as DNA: TGCGCCAGCAGCCGACAAGGGGGAAGCTCCTACAATGAGCAGTTCTTC.

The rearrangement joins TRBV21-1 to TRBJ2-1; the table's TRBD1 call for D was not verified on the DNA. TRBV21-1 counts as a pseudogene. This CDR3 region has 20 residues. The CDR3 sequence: CASRLIGSDRTFTSINEQFF. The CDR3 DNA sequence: TGTGCCAGCAGGCTCATAGGGTCGGACAGAACTTTTACTAGTATCAATGAGCAGTTCTTC.

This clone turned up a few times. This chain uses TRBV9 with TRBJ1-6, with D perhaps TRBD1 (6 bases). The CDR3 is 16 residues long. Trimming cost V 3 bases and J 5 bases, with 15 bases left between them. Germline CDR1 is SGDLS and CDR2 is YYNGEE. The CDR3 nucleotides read TGTGCCAGCAGCGGAGAACAGGGATCGGATAATTCACCCCTCCACTTT. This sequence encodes CASSGEQGSDNSPLHF.

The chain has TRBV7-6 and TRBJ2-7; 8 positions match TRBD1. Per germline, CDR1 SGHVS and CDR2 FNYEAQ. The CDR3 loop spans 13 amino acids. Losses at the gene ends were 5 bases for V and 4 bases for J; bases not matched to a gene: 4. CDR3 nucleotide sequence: TGTGCCAGCAGCCCTGGACAGGGTTACGAGCAGTACTTC. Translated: CASSPGQGYEQYF.

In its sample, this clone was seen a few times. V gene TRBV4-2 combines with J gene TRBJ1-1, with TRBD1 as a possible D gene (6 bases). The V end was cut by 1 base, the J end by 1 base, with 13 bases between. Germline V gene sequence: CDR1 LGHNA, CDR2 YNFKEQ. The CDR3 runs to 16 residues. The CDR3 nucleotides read TGTGCCAGCAGCCAAGTCCATAGGACAGAGAACACTGAAGCTTTCTTT. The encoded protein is CASSQVHRTENTEAFF.

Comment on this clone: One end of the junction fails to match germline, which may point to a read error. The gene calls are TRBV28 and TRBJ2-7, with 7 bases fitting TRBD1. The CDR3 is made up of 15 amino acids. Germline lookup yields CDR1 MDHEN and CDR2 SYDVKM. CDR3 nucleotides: TGTGCCGGCAGTACAACAGGGGACGAGGGCTCGAAGCAGTACTTC. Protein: CAGSTTGDEGSKQYF. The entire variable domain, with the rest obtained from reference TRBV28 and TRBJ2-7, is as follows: DVKVTQSSRYLVKRTGEKVFLECVQDMDHENMFWYRQDPGLGLRLIYFSYDVKMKEKGDIPEGYSVSREKKERFSLILESASTNQTSMYLCAGSTTGDEGSKQYFGPGTRLTVT.

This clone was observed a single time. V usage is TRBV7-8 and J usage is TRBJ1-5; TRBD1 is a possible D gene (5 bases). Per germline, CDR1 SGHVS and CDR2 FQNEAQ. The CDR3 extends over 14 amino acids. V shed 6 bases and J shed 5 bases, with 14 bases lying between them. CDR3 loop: CASRGAGTHQPQHF. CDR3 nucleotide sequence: TGTGCCAGCAGAGGGGCAGGGACTCATCAGCCCCAGCATTTT.

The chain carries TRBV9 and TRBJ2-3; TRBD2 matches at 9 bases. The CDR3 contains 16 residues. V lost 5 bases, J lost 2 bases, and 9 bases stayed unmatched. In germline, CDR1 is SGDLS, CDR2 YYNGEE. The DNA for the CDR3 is TGTGCCAGCAGTAAGGTGGCTAGCGGGATCACAGATACGCAGTATTTT. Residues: CASSKVASGITDTQYF.

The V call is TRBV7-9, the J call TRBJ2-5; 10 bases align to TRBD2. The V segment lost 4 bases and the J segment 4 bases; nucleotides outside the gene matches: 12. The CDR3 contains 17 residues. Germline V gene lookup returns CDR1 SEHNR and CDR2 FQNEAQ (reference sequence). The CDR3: CASSSISGGPGAETQYF. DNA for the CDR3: TGTGCCAGCAGCTCGATTAGCGGGGGGCCGGGGGCAGAGACCCAGTACTTC.

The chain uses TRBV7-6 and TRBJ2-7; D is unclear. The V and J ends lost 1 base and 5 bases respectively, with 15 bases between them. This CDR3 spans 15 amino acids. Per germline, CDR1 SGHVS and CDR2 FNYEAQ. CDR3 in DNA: TGTGCCAGCAGCTTAGTGGTTGCGAGCTTAAACGAGCAGTACTTC. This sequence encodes CASSLVVASLNEQYF. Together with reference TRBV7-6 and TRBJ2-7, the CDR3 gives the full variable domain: GAGVSQSPRYKVTKRGQDVALRCDPISGHVSLYWYRQALGQGPEFLTYFNYEAQQDKSGLPNDRFSAERPEGSISTLTIQRTEQRDSAMYRCASSLVVASLNEQYFGPGTRLTVT.